This T cell receptor beta chain was recorded in a study of CD8 T cells in Susac syndrome. With random hexamers, roughly 0.45 to 1 ug RNA was reverse transcribed. Each CDR3 protein is one row after TCRdb ran MiXCR on the immunoSEQ multiplex PCR reads. This sample has under 200,000 distinct CDR3 sequences, with approximately 96% found just once. The TCR was taken from a human donor with multiple sclerosis. Source material: CD8+ T cells from PBMCs.

DNA for the CDR3: TGCAGTGCTAGAAGGCGTGGGGCCAACGTCCTGACTTTC. Encoded protein: CSARRRGANVLTF. The chain links TRBV20-1 to TRBJ2-6; no clear D. There are 13 residues in the CDR3. Germline loops: CDR1 DFQATT, CDR2 SNEGSKA (reference sequence). Trimming removed 2 bases at V and 3 bases at J, with 5 bases between.